This T cell receptor beta chain stems from a study of tumor and adjacent non-tumor tissue in lung cancer listed by TCRdb under 2018. Regarding the complete study: Patients with adenocarcinoma (about 12), squamous cell carcinoma (2) and small cell lung cancer (1) were included in the cohort. Among the 15 or so patients, ages ranged from roughly 30 to 76 years, roughly ten were men and 5 were women, and disease was TNM stage I to III. Sequencing produced about 120,000,000 productive TCRbeta reads in total, an average of about 4 million reads per sample. The study compared bulk TCRbeta repertoires between lung tumor tissue and matched distant non-tumor lung tissue from 15 lung cancer patients. TCRbeta CDR3 sequencing was performed on a few dozen paired specimens, with one tumor sample and one normal lung sample collected per patient. The full study reports these points: The cohort had only about 14 patients, and the authors noted that larger samples and more detailed clinical data are needed. Peripheral blood was not sequenced, so blood TCRbeta repertoires in these lung cancer patients were not examined. A significantly larger cumulative share of the repertoire was made up by the top 100 clones in normal lung than in tumor tissue. The sequencing platform is not named in the methods, and unique molecular identifiers are not mentioned. Younger patients had significantly higher TCR diversity, and higher tumor TCR diversity was associated with shorter overall and disease-free survival. TCR diversity (inverse Simpson) was significantly higher in tumor than in normal lung tissue (around 450 vs 160, P = 0.0075, Mann-Whitney U test).

RNA was isolated from bulk, unsorted tissue, and RNA quality was assessed with a NanoDrop ND-1000 and an Agilent 2100. Distant non-tumor tissue taken more than 3 cm from the tumor edge was used as the normal lung sample. Newly diagnosed lung cancer patients without prior chemotherapy who had been admitted for thoracic surgery in China between August and November 2014 were enrolled as donors. Anyone who had undergone radiotherapy or chemotherapy before, or who had another cancer at the same time, was left out of the study. Surgical tissue pieces of 1-2 cm3 were preserved in RNAlater solution and were kept at -80 degrees C until use. A word on this clonotype: Its antigen is still unknown. The final CDR3 position lacks the conserved phenylalanine or tryptophan, pointing to a likely read error. The DNA is left out, because the CDR3 cannot be placed on it with certainty; the CDR3 is given as TCRdb lists it.

The library was generated by multiplex PCR. The sequencer listed for this sample is Illumina HiSeq 2500. Following protocols modified from ARM-PCR, the researchers constructed TCRbeta libraries through three rounds of nested PCR with primers (Table S4). Before sequencing, PCR products of 200-500 bp were cut from the gel and purified using the QIAquick gel extraction kit. For the original study's pipeline: Reads were cleaned with Trimmomatic, merged with FLASH into complete CDR3 sequences, and assigned to V(D)J germline segments with MiTCR. VDJtools was used to compute clonal diversity as the inverse Simpson's index. In-frame sequences lacking a premature stop codon were counted as productive reads. The public reads were run again by TCRdb, first through fastp at Q25 and then through MiXCR, and only productive beta chains were kept. Each CDR3 protein appears once, grouped with its most common genes and DNA. The V and J calls reflect TCRdb's pipeline rather than the authors' work. Present in this sample are about 86,000 distinct CDR3 sequences, roughly 77% of which were seen just once. Of the sample, 21% falls within the top ten clones.

CDR1 and CDR2 were assigned from the germline V gene as SGHAT and FQNNGV. The CDR3 totals 16 residues, both ends included. The receptor's source is a woman aged 45-59 years with non-small cell lung cancer. Sequencing was performed on distant non-tumor lung tissue. The sequence links TRBV11-2 to TRBJ2-3; the table's D call, TRBD1, was not checked against the DNA. The CDR3 reads as follows: CASSLWGQPATDTLYY.